A single sample gave rise to the 24 T cell receptor beta chains below, sequenced in a study of early T cells in non-severe SARS-CoV-2 infection. TCRdb ran MiXCR on the 5' RACE reads and lists one entry per CDR3 protein. The sample includes about 80,000 distinct CDR3 sequences, about 16% of them seen just once. Sequencing was done on a sample of whole blood. The receptors originated from an adult who was a healthcare worker with PCR-confirmed SARS-CoV-2 infection or an uninfected control (not recorded which).

The V call is TRBV10-3, the J call TRBJ1-4, with D hard to call. CDR3 length: 13 residues. Looked up from germline, CDR1 is ENHRY and CDR2 is SYGVKD. V was clipped by 3 bases and J by 8 bases, with 10 bases between them. In DNA, the CDR3 is TGTGCCATCAGTGATTCAACGGGAGAAAAACTGTTTTTT. It is translated as CAISDSTGEKLFF.

The V call is TRBV7-3, the J call TRBJ2-1, with TRBD2 matching over 10 bases. Germline values: CDR1 SGHTA, CDR2 FQGTGA. The trim removed 5 bases at V and 4 bases at J, leaving 2 bases unmatched. The CDR3 is made up of 14 amino acids. In nucleotides, the CDR3 is TGTGCCAGCAGCCTAGCGGGGGCTTACAATGAGCAGTTCTTC. Translated, it gives CASSLAGAYNEQFF.

This CDR3 is CASSLGLTPYEQYF. In DNA, the CDR3 is TGTGCCAGCAGCTTAGGACTAACCCCCTACGAGCAGTACTTC. The chain links TRBV11-2 to TRBJ2-7; D perhaps matches TRBD2 (5 bases). The germline V gene has CDR1 SGHAT and CDR2 FQNNGV. V lost 1 base, J lost 2 bases, and 9 bases lay in between. The CDR3 is 14 amino acids.

V gene TRBV11-3 combines with J gene TRBJ2-6; 7 bases are shared with TRBD1. This CDR3 comprises 17 residues. Germline V gene data show CDR1 as SGHNT and CDR2 as YENEEA. V shed 5 bases and J 0 bases; nucleotides not matched to a gene: 7. CDR3 bases: TGTGCCAGCAGCCCTGACAGGGTTCACTCTGGGGCCAACGTCCTGACTTTC. Amino acids: CASSPDRVHSGANVLTF.

This chain connects TRBV19 to TRBJ1-5; D perhaps matches TRBD1 (6 bases). Germline-derived CDR1 and CDR2 are LNHDA and SQIVND (reference sequence). V gave up 8 bases and J gave up 10 bases, with 12 bases separating them. The CDR3 is 11 residues long. The CDR3 nucleotides read TGTGCCAGTGGGGGCGGTTCACCCCAGCATTTT. It is translated as CASGGGSPQHF.

There are a few counts of this clonotype. The CDR3, as DNA: TGTGCCAGCAGCTTAGGAATACAGGGATACGAGCAGTACTTC. Its translation: CASSLGIQGYEQYF. This chain uses TRBV7-9 with TRBJ2-7; tentatively, D is TRBD1 (6 bases). The CDR3 is made up of 14 amino acids. Germline V CDR1 and CDR2: SEHNR, FQNEAQ (reference sequence). V lost 1 base to trimming and J lost 4 bases, with 11 bases between them.

The DNA of the CDR3 is TGTGCCAGCAGTGGAGGGGGCCCCTACAATGAGCAGTTCTTC. Encoded protein: CASSGGGPYNEQFF. The V and J genes are TRBV6-4 and TRBJ2-1; 7 nucleotides line up with TRBD1. In germline, CDR1 is MRHNA, CDR2 SNTAGT. There are 14 residues in the CDR3. V lost 4 bases, J lost 2 bases, and 2 bases stayed unmatched.

This clonotype occurred a few times. This chain uses TRBV6-5 with TRBJ1-2, with D possibly matching TRBD1 (6 bases). The V gene lost 6 bases and the J gene lost 2 bases, with 13 bases spanning the gap. The CDR3 sequence is 14 residues long. Germline CDR1 MNHEY, CDR2 SVGAGI. CDR3 sequence: CASRRTERNYGYTF. CDR3 bases: TGTGCCAGCAGACGGACAGAAAGGAACTATGGCTACACCTTC.

This clonotype was counted at least ten times. This rearrangement joins TRBV18 to TRBJ1-4; 7 nucleotides match TRBD1. The length of the CDR3 is 15 residues. Germline CDR1 KGHSH, CDR2 LQKENI. Losses at the gene ends were 5 bases for V and 8 bases for J; bases not matched to a gene: 11. The CDR3 loop reads CASSRLQGSNEKLFF. The CDR3 DNA is TGTGCCAGCTCAAGATTACAGGGGAGTAACGAAAAACTGTTTTTT.

This clonotype was found a few times. The V call is TRBV5-4, the J call TRBJ1-2; D might be TRBD1 (6 bases). This CDR3 spans 15 amino acids. V lost 0 bases to trimming and J lost 2 bases, with 11 bases between them. CDR1 and CDR2 (germline): SGHNT, YYREEE (reference sequence). The CDR3 sequence: CASSLGGAPNYGYTF. The CDR3 coding sequence is TGTGCCAGCAGCTTGGGGGGGGCCCCGAACTATGGCTACACCTTC. The complete variable domain, with remaining parts taken from reference TRBV5-4 and TRBJ1-2, reads ETGVTQSPTHLIKTRGQQVTLRCSSQSGHNTVSWYQQALGQGPQFIFQYYREEENGRGNFPPRFSGLQFPNYSSELNVNALELDDSALYLCASSLGGAPNYGYTFGSGTRLTVV.

V and J are TRBV5-1 and TRBJ2-1; a possible D gene is TRBD2 (5 bases). The CDR3 contains 13 residues. Trimming pared 4 bases from V and 8 bases from J, leaving 13 bases between. Germline CDR1 is SGHRS and CDR2 is YFSETQ. The CDR3 here is CASSLQRSHEQFF. CDR3 coding DNA: TGCGCCAGCAGCCTACAGCGGTCCCATGAGCAGTTCTTC.

This rearrangement joins TRBV24-1 to TRBJ2-1, with D possibly TRBD2 on 6 matching bases. CDR1 is KGHDR and CDR2 is SFDVKD in the germline V gene. The CDR3 sequence is 16 residues long. With 5 bases removed from V and 0 bases from J, the gap between germline ends came to 13 bases. The CDR3 reads CATSASDGSSYNEQFF. As DNA, the CDR3 is TGTGCCACCAGTGCATCGGACGGGAGCTCCTACAATGAGCAGTTCTTC.

This chain connects TRBV30 to TRBJ1-4; D remains unclear. The CDR3 consists of 15 residues. CDR1 is GTSNPN and CDR2 is SVGIG in the germline V gene (reference sequence). Deletions cut 2 bases from V and 0 bases from J, with 10 bases between. The CDR3 DNA is TGTGCCTGGAGTCCGGGAAAAACAACTAATGAAAAACTGTTTTTT. As protein: CAWSPGKTTNEKLFF.

The V gene is TRBV20-1, the J gene TRBJ2-5; 9 bases align to TRBD2. Looked up from germline, CDR1 is DFQATT and CDR2 is SNEGSKA (reference sequence). The CDR3 runs to 13 residues. J was trimmed by 4 bases and V by 3 bases; bases with no gene match: 3. DNA for the CDR3: TGCAGTGCTAGCCATAGCGGGGGAGAGACCCAGTACTTC. Residues: CSASHSGGETQYF.

This clonotype was seen a few times. This chain connects TRBV28 to TRBJ1-2; D not resolved. CDR3 length: 14 residues. Germline lookup yields CDR1 MDHEN and CDR2 SYDVKM. Trimming removed 2 bases from V and 3 bases from J, with 10 bases in between. The CDR3 loop reads CASSLNLLYYGYTF. CDR3 in DNA: TGTGCCAGCAGTTTAAACCTTCTTTACTATGGCTACACCTTC.

This clonotype was picked up a small number of times. This chain links TRBV4-1 with TRBJ2-3; D call uncertain. Germline loops: CDR1 MGHRA, CDR2 YSYEKL. Trimming pared 0 bases from V and 8 bases from J, leaving 15 bases between. The CDR3 is made up of 15 amino acids. CDR3 residues: CASSQELLSDGTQYF. In DNA form, the CDR3 reads TGCGCCAGCAGCCAAGAACTTCTCAGCGATGGTACGCAGTATTTT.

The rearrangement links TRBV28 to TRBJ1-2; D is ambiguous. The V gene lost 4 bases and the J gene lost 4 bases, with 13 bases spanning the gap. Germline V gene data show CDR1 as MDHEN and CDR2 as SYDVKM. The CDR3 loop spans 14 amino acids. CDR3 bases: TGTGCCAGCAGTTACCCCCCCGCGGCCTATGGCTACACCTTC. This codes for CASSYPPAAYGYTF.

This clonotype was observed a handful of times. This chain connects TRBV18 to TRBJ1-5, with TRBD1 matching 8 bases. Germline values: CDR1 KGHSH, CDR2 LQKENI. Unmatched junction bases numbered 7, after V lost 3 bases and J lost 6 bases. This CDR3 region has 15 residues. The CDR3 loop is CASSPGQGASQPQHF. The CDR3 nucleotides read TGTGCCAGCTCACCTGGGCAGGGGGCGAGTCAGCCCCAGCATTTT.

The chain recombines TRBV11-3 with TRBJ1-6; D possibly corresponds to TRBD1 (6 bases). The V and J ends lost 4 bases and 4 bases respectively, with 14 bases between them. CDR3 length equals 16 residues. Germline assignment: CDR1 SGHNT and CDR2 YENEEA. For the CDR3, the DNA is TGTGCCAGCAGCTCTGGACAGTCGGGGTATAATTCACCCCTCCACTTT. Amino acid sequence: CASSSGQSGYNSPLHF.

The J gene is TRBJ2-3, the V gene TRBV24-1; D is possibly TRBD2 (6 bases). The V end was cut by 3 bases, the J end by 1 base, with 13 bases between. This CDR3 contains 16 residues. Germline V gene data show CDR1 as KGHDR and CDR2 as SFDVKD. CDR3 DNA: TGTGCCACCAGTGATCGGAGGGGTCCCCGCACAGATACGCAGTATTTT. It encodes CATSDRRGPRTDTQYF.

The chain uses TRBV11-3 and TRBJ2-3, with D perhaps matching TRBD1 (5 bases). V lost 4 bases and J 2 bases, leaving 10 bases between the germline ends. CDR1 is SGHNT and CDR2 is YENEEA in the germline V gene. The CDR3 covers 14 residues. CDR3 nucleotides: TGTGCCAGCAGCTCCGACAGATACACAGATACGCAGTATTTT. This gives the protein CASSSDRYTDTQYF. The whole variable domain, filled in from reference TRBV11-3 and TRBJ2-3, reads EAGVVQSPRYKIIEKKQPVAFWCNPISGHNTLYWYLQNLGQGPELLIRYENEEAVDDSQLPKDRFSAERLKGVDSTLKIQPAELGDSAVYLCASSSDRYTDTQYFGPGTRLTVL.

The genes are TRBV30 and TRBJ2-1; 7 nucleotides agree with TRBD1. Germline V gives CDR1 GTSNPN, CDR2 SVGIG (reference sequence). The V and J ends lost 8 bases and 3 bases, in that order; junction bases with no gene match: 13. The CDR3 loop spans 15 amino acids. The CDR3 nucleotides are TGTGCCAACGCGAGGGCGGACAGGAACTACAATGAGCAGTTCTTC. This translates into CANARADRNYNEQFF.

This clonotype was detected a few times. The chain recombines TRBV27 with TRBJ1-2, with 8 bases aligning to TRBD1. The CDR3 is made up of 15 amino acids. CDR1 MNHEY and CDR2 SMNVEV come from the germline V gene (reference sequence). V trimming: 5 bases; J trimming: 4 bases; junction bases outside the gene matches: 9. This chain's CDR3 is CASSPGQGFIYGYTF. In DNA form, the CDR3 reads TGTGCCAGCAGTCCAGGACAGGGCTTTATCTATGGCTACACCTTC.

Only a few counts were recorded for this clonotype. The chain joins TRBV11-2 to TRBJ2-1, with TRBD1 identical over 7 bases. Trimming removed 1 base from V and 8 bases from J; junction bases left unmatched: 8. CDR1 is SGHAT, CDR2 FQNNGV, per germline. The CDR3 sequence is 15 residues long. The CDR3 sequence: CASSLGTRGQDEQFF. CDR3 DNA: TGTGCCAGCAGCTTAGGAACGAGGGGGCAGGATGAGCAGTTCTTC.